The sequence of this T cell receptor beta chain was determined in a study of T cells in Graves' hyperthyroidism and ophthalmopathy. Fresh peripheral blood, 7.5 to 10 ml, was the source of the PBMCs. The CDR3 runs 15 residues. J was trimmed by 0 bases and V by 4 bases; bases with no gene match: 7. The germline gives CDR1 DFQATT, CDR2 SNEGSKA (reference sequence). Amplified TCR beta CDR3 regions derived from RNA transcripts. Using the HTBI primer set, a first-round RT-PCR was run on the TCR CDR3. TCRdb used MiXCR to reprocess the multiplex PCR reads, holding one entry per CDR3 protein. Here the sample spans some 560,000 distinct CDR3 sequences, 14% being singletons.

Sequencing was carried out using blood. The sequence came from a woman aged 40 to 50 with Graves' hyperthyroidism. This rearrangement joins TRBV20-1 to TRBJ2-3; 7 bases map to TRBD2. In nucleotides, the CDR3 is TGCAGTGCTATGGAAGCGGGGACTAGCACAGATACGCAGTATTTT. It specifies CSAMEAGTSTDTQYF.